This record looks at one T cell receptor (beta chain) sequence and its context. The data originate from a study of blood T cell repertoires in COVID-19. The wider study: Specimens from acute and convalescent COVID-19 originated in the United States, Italy and Spain.

V was trimmed by 0 bases and J by 6 bases, leaving 16 bases between them. The CDR3 extends over 16 amino acids. Germline lookup yields CDR1 SGHNT and CDR2 YYREEE (reference sequence). Study processing details: Counts of nucleated cells, estimated from reference gene primer amplification, were obtained. TCRdb's copy holds only in-frame clones and misses some; the assay was immunoSEQ multiplex PCR. That table is the source of V, J and clone size, and D and trimming were worked out from the DNA. The sample yields 120,000 or so clones, 81% seen once. During active infection, Seattle patients enrolled and were then monitored through disease.

The sequencing sample was made of peripheral blood. The receptor's source is a man aged 30 to 39 with COVID-19, enrolled during active disease. This chain connects TRBV5-4 to TRBJ2-1; maybe TRBD1 (6 bases). The CDR3 protein is CASSLGGVAGVNEQFF. The CDR3 nucleotides are TGTGCCAGCAGCTTGGGAGGAGTGGCAGGGGTCAATGAGCAGTTCTTC. Supplemented by reference TRBV5-4 and TRBJ2-1, the full variable domain reads ETGVTQSPTHLIKTRGQQVTLRCSSQSGHNTVSWYQQALGQGPQFIFQYYREEENGRGNFPPRFSGLQFPNYSSELNVNALELDDSALYLCASSLGGVAGVNEQFFGPGTRLTVL.